This T cell receptor beta chain was found in a study of blood T cell repertoires in COVID-19. Study summary: Specimens from acute and convalescent COVID-19 originated in the United States, Italy and Spain. Sample material is recorded as cDNA or gDNA derived from T cells, B-cell-depleted T cells, or PBMCs.

The CDR3 extends over 16 amino acids. V was cut by 0 bases and J by 4 bases, with 15 bases left in between. Germline CDR1 is LGHNA and CDR2 is YSLEER. In the original workflow: Estimation of nucleated cell counts relied on the amplification of reference gene primers. The method was immunoSEQ multiplex PCR; TCRdb's version includes in-frame clones alone and lacks a portion of them. The DNA was the basis for D and trimming; V, J and clone size are from that table. The table lists 200,000 to 300,000 clones, approximately 86% of them singletons. This TCR was sampled from a man aged 40-49 years who had recovered from COVID-19. Material: peripheral blood. V and J are TRBV4-3 and TRBJ2-5, with D perhaps matching TRBD2 (7 bases). CDR3 sequence reads: CASSQDPGGPPETQYF. The CDR3 DNA reads TGCGCCAGCAGCCAAGATCCGGGGGGCCCCCCAGAGACCCAGTACTTC.